These T cell receptor beta chains were read from a single sample in a study of blood T cells in healthy people across ages. TCRdb reprocessed the 5' RACE reads with MiXCR, giving one entry per CDR3 protein. In the table there are roughly 700,000 distinct CDR3 sequences, around 49% of which are singletons. The sequenced material came from blood. These receptors were taken from a woman between 55 and 75 years old in good health. Both conserved end residues are part of each CDR3. D genes are given only for firm matches. Clone size is not always given. Where it is, it says once, few, many or a class for expanded clones.

cdr3_length: 12
clone_size: .
v_call: TRBV7-2
j_call: TRBJ1-2
d_call: TRBD1
cdr3_aa: CASHRGNYGYTF
cdr3_nt: TGTGCCAGCCACAGGGGGAACTATGGCTACACCTTC

cdr3_length: 13
clone_size: .
v_call: TRBV7-2
j_call: TRBJ2-7
d_call: .
cdr3_aa: CASSFAPSYEQYF
cdr3_nt: TGTGCCAGCAGCTTCGCACCATCCTACGAGCAGTACTTC

cdr3_length: 14
clone_size: .
v_call: TRBV28
j_call: TRBJ1-6
d_call: .
cdr3_aa: CASKSGLGNSPLHF
cdr3_nt: TGTGCCAGCAAATCAGGGTTAGGTAATTCACCCCTCCACTTT

cdr3_length: 14
clone_size: .
v_call: TRBV20-1
j_call: TRBJ2-2
d_call: TRBD1
cdr3_aa: CSVRRSQGAGELFF
cdr3_nt: TGCAGCGTCAGACGAAGCCAGGGGGCCGGGGAGCTGTTTTTT

cdr3_length: 14
clone_size: .
v_call: TRBV12-5
j_call: TRBJ1-6
d_call: TRBD1
cdr3_aa: CASPRTGGNSPLHF
cdr3_nt: TGTGCCAGCCCGAGGACAGGGGGCAATTCACCCCTCCACTTT

cdr3_length: 14
clone_size: .
v_call: TRBV4-3
j_call: TRBJ1-2
d_call: .
cdr3_aa: CASSQGDIQVGYTF
cdr3_nt: TGCGCCAGCAGCCAAGGGGACATTCAGGTTGGCTACACCTTC

cdr3_length: 15
clone_size: few
v_call: TRBV28
j_call: TRBJ2-3
d_call: .
cdr3_aa: CASSAPGGNTDTQYF
cdr3_nt: TGTGCCAGCAGTGCCCCTGGTGGGAACACAGATACGCAGTATTTT

cdr3_length: 13
clone_size: .
v_call: TRBV18
j_call: TRBJ2-5
d_call: .
cdr3_aa: CASSPADEGEQYF
cdr3_nt: TGTGCCAGCTCACCCGCGGATGAAGGGGAGCAGTACTTC

cdr3_length: 15
clone_size: few
v_call: TRBV6-2/TRBV6-3
j_call: TRBJ2-1
d_call: TRBD2
cdr3_aa: CASSYLTSGRNEQFF
cdr3_nt: TGTGCCAGCAGTTACTTGACTAGCGGGAGGAATGAGCAGTTCTTC

cdr3_length: 13
clone_size: few
v_call: TRBV29-1
j_call: TRBJ2-7
d_call: TRBD1
cdr3_aa: CSVEGAGGFEQYF
cdr3_nt: TGCAGCGTTGAGGGTGCAGGGGGCTTCGAGCAGTACTTC

cdr3_length: 16
clone_size: .
v_call: TRBV5-1
j_call: TRBJ1-3
d_call: TRBD1
cdr3_aa: CASSLEPGQGGNTIYF
cdr3_nt: TGCGCCAGCAGCTTGGAGCCCGGACAGGGTGGAAACACCATATATTTT

cdr3_length: 12
clone_size: .
v_call: TRBV7-9
j_call: TRBJ1-1
d_call: .
cdr3_aa: CASNLGGTEAFF
cdr3_nt: TGTGCCAGCAACCTGGGTGGCACTGAAGCTTTCTTT

cdr3_length: 14
clone_size: .
v_call: TRBV27
j_call: TRBJ2-3
d_call: .
cdr3_aa: CAIRRGRGTDTQYF
cdr3_nt: TGTGCCATTCGCCGGGGGAGAGGAACAGATACGCAGTATTTT

cdr3_length: 13
clone_size: few
v_call: TRBV7-2
j_call: TRBJ2-5
d_call: .
cdr3_aa: CASSLAREETQYF
cdr3_nt: TGTGCCAGCAGCTTAGCCCGTGAAGAGACCCAGTACTTC

cdr3_length: 14
clone_size: .
v_call: TRBV27
j_call: TRBJ1-2
d_call: .
cdr3_aa: CASRPSALSYGYTF
cdr3_nt: TGTGCCAGCAGGCCTTCGGCCCTATCCTATGGCTACACCTTC

cdr3_length: 12
clone_size: few
v_call: TRBV5-6
j_call: TRBJ2-1
d_call: .
cdr3_aa: CASSRATGEQFF
cdr3_nt: TGTGCCAGCAGCCGCGCCACGGGAGAGCAGTTCTTC

cdr3_length: 12
clone_size: few
v_call: TRBV2
j_call: TRBJ2-7
d_call: .
cdr3_aa: CASRVDLGEQYF
cdr3_nt: TGTGCCAGCAGGGTCGATCTAGGGGAGCAGTACTTC

cdr3_length: 13
clone_size: few
v_call: TRBV29-1
j_call: TRBJ2-5
d_call: .
cdr3_aa: CSVETRRTETQYF
cdr3_nt: TGCAGCGTTGAAACTCGCAGAACGGAGACCCAGTACTTC

cdr3_length: 13
clone_size: few
v_call: TRBV25-1
j_call: TRBJ2-7
d_call: TRBD2
cdr3_aa: CASSVSGSHEQYF
cdr3_nt: TGTGCCAGCAGTGTTAGCGGGTCCCACGAGCAGTACTTC

cdr3_length: 13
clone_size: .
v_call: TRBV20-1
j_call: TRBJ1-2
d_call: TRBD1
cdr3_aa: CSAPVGTDYGYTF
cdr3_nt: TGCAGTGCCCCCGTGGGGACAGACTATGGCTACACCTTC

cdr3_length: 17
clone_size: .
v_call: TRBV5-1
j_call: TRBJ2-3
d_call: TRBD1
cdr3_aa: CASSRTVRQGSTDTQYF
cdr3_nt: TGCGCCAGCAGCCGTACTGTCAGACAGGGAAGCACAGATACGCAGTATTTT

cdr3_length: 14
clone_size: .
v_call: TRBV27
j_call: TRBJ1-5
d_call: TRBD1
cdr3_aa: CASRDQGAGQPQHF
cdr3_nt: TGTGCCAGCAGAGATCAGGGGGCGGGTCAGCCCCAGCATTTT

cdr3_length: 15
clone_size: .
v_call: TRBV28
j_call: TRBJ2-2
d_call: TRBD2
cdr3_aa: CASSPGTSSFGELFF
cdr3_nt: TGTGCCAGCAGTCCCGGGACTAGCTCCTTCGGGGAGCTGTTTTTT

cdr3_length: 14
clone_size: once
v_call: TRBV20-1
j_call: TRBJ1-1
d_call: .
cdr3_aa: CSARPGAGTTEAFF
cdr3_nt: TGCAGTGCTAGACCGGGGGCAGGGACCACTGAAGCTTTCTTT

cdr3_length: 16
clone_size: .
v_call: TRBV4-3
j_call: TRBJ2-2
d_call: TRBD2
cdr3_aa: CASSQEYSGRVGELFF
cdr3_nt: TGCGCCAGCAGCCAAGAGTACAGCGGGAGGGTCGGGGAGCTGTTTTTT

cdr3_length: 18
clone_size: .
v_call: TRBV7-3
j_call: TRBJ2-6
d_call: .
cdr3_aa: CASSLLDGRTSGANVLTF
cdr3_nt: TGTGCCAGCAGCTTACTCGACGGCCGAACCTCTGGGGCCAACGTCCTGACTTTC

cdr3_length: 17
clone_size: few
v_call: TRBV28
j_call: TRBJ2-1
d_call: .
cdr3_aa: CASSSIGYGRIHNEQFF
cdr3_nt: TGTGCCAGCAGTTCTATAGGGTACGGGAGAATCCACAATGAGCAGTTCTTC

cdr3_length: 15
clone_size: .
v_call: TRBV10-3
j_call: TRBJ2-1
d_call: .
cdr3_aa: CAISGEVSSYNEQFF
cdr3_nt: TGTGCCATCAGTGGAGAGGTTTCCTCCTACAATGAGCAGTTCTTC

cdr3_length: 15
clone_size: .
v_call: TRBV7-9
j_call: TRBJ1-6
d_call: TRBD1
cdr3_aa: CASSLATGGNSPHHF
cdr3_nt: TGTGCCAGCAGCTTAGCGACAGGGGGGAATTCACCCCACCACTTT

cdr3_length: 13
clone_size: .
v_call: TRBV20-1
j_call: TRBJ2-7
d_call: .
cdr3_aa: CSARGGSNNEQYF
cdr3_nt: TGCAGTGCTAGAGGAGGGAGTAACAATGAGCAGTACTTC

cdr3_length: 13
clone_size: few
v_call: TRBV7-3
j_call: TRBJ1-2
d_call: .
cdr3_aa: CASSPGNDRGYTF
cdr3_nt: TGTGCCAGCAGCCCCGGGAACGACAGGGGCTACACCTTC

cdr3_length: 15
clone_size: few
v_call: TRBV12-3/TRBV12-4
j_call: TRBJ2-2
d_call: .
cdr3_aa: CASSLSGVDTGELFF
cdr3_nt: TGTGCCAGCAGTTTATCCGGGGTGGACACCGGGGAGCTGTTTTTT

cdr3_length: 17
clone_size: once
v_call: TRBV6-2/TRBV6-3
j_call: TRBJ2-1
d_call: .
cdr3_aa: CASSYSSTRVLHNEQFF
cdr3_nt: TGTGCCAGCAGTTACTCCTCGACTAGGGTGCTTCACAATGAGCAGTTCTTC

cdr3_length: 14
clone_size: .
v_call: TRBV7-2
j_call: TRBJ2-3
d_call: .
cdr3_aa: CASSLGQPRASQYF
cdr3_nt: TGTGCCAGCAGCTTAGGACAGCCGCGGGCATCGCAGTATTTT

cdr3_length: 14
clone_size: few
v_call: TRBV6-5
j_call: TRBJ2-7
d_call: TRBD2
cdr3_aa: CASSSGTSVTEQYF
cdr3_nt: TGTGCCAGCAGCTCCGGGACTAGCGTAACCGAGCAGTACTTC

cdr3_length: 12
clone_size: .
v_call: TRBV20-1
j_call: TRBJ1-2
d_call: TRBD1
cdr3_aa: CSAPRDSYGYTF
cdr3_nt: TGCAGTGCTCCCCGGGACAGCTATGGCTACACCTTC

cdr3_length: 15
clone_size: once
v_call: TRBV3-1
j_call: TRBJ1-2
d_call: TRBD1
cdr3_aa: CASSSTGQGADGYTF
cdr3_nt: TGTGCCAGCAGTTCGACCGGACAGGGGGCAGATGGCTACACCTTC

cdr3_length: 17
clone_size: .
v_call: TRBV27
j_call: TRBJ2-7
d_call: TRBD2
cdr3_aa: CASSFRGEGLGYNEQYF
cdr3_nt: TGTGCCAGCAGTTTCCGTGGGGAGGGGCTAGGATACAATGAGCAGTACTTC

cdr3_length: 15
clone_size: .
v_call: TRBV28
j_call: TRBJ2-5
d_call: .
cdr3_aa: CASRQGGAMGETQYF
cdr3_nt: TGTGCCAGCAGACAGGGGGGGGCAATGGGAGAGACCCAGTACTTC

cdr3_length: 15
clone_size: .
v_call: TRBV20-1
j_call: TRBJ2-7
d_call: TRBD2
cdr3_aa: CSATPGGRASYEQYF
cdr3_nt: TGCAGTGCGACGCCTGGGGGGAGGGCGTCCTACGAGCAGTACTTC

cdr3_length: 15
clone_size: few
v_call: TRBV6-2/TRBV6-3
j_call: TRBJ2-7
d_call: .
cdr3_aa: CASSYPRNGPYEQYF
cdr3_nt: TGTGCCAGCAGTTATCCCCGTAACGGGCCCTACGAGCAGTACTTC

cdr3_length: 12
clone_size: .
v_call: TRBV2
j_call: TRBJ2-3
d_call: .
cdr3_aa: CASSDDTDTQYF
cdr3_nt: TGTGCCAGCAGTGACGACACAGATACGCAGTATTTT

cdr3_length: 16
clone_size: few
v_call: TRBV20-1
j_call: TRBJ2-3
d_call: TRBD2
cdr3_aa: CSARDRSGSWTDTQYF
cdr3_nt: TGCAGTGCTAGAGATCGAAGCGGGAGTTGGACAGATACGCAGTATTTT

cdr3_length: 14
clone_size: few
v_call: TRBV29-1
j_call: TRBJ2-5
d_call: TRBD2
cdr3_aa: CSVEEASGKNEQYF
cdr3_nt: TGCAGCGTTGAAGAAGCTAGCGGGAAGAATGAGCAGTACTTC

cdr3_length: 16
clone_size: .
v_call: TRBV7-3
j_call: TRBJ2-1
d_call: TRBD2
cdr3_aa: CASSLRVLAGDNEQFF
cdr3_nt: TGTGCCAGCAGCTTACGAGTACTAGCGGGAGACAATGAGCAGTTCTTC